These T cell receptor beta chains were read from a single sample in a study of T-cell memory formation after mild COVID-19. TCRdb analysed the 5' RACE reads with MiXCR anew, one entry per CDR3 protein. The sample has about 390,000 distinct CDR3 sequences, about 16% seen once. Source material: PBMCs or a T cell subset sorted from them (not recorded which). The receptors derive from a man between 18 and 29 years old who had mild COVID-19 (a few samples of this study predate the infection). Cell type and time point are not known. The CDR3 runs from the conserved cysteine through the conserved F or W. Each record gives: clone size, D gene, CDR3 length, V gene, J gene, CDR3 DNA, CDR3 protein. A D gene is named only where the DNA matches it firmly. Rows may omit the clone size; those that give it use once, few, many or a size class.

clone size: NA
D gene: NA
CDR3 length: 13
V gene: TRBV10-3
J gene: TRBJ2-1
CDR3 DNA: TGTGCCATCAGGGAGAATACGAAAAATGAGCAGTTCTTC
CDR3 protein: CAIRENTKNEQFF

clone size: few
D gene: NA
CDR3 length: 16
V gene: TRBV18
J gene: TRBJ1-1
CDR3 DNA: TGTGCCAGCTCACCCGGGTGGAGGGACTCGAACACTGAAGCTTTCTTT
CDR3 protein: CASSPGWRDSNTEAFF

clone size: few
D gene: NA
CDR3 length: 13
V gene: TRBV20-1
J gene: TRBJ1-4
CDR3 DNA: TGCGCGTGGGAGGGTGGGGCTAATGAAAAACTGTTTTTT
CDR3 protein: CAWEGGANEKLFF

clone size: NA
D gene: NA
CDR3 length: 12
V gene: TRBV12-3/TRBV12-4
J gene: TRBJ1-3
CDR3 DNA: TGTGCCAGCAGCCCCGCTGGAAACACCATATATTTT
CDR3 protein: CASSPAGNTIYF

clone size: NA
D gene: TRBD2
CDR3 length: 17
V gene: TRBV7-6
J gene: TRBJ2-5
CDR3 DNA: TGTGCCAGCAGCTTAAACCCCTCTGATCAGCGGGGAGAGACCCAGTACTTC
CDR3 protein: CASSLNPSDQRGETQYF

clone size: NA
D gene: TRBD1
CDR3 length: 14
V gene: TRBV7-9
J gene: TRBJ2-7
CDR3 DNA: TGTGCCAGCAGCTTGGGCAGGGGGAAGAACGAGCAGTACTTC
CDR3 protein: CASSLGRGKNEQYF

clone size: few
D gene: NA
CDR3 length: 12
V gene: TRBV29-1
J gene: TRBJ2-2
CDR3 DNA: TGCAGCACCTCCGGGAACACCGGGGAGCTGTTTTTT
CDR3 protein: CSTSGNTGELFF

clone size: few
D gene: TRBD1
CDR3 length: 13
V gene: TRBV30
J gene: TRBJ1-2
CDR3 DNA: TGTGCCTGGAGGGGGACAGGGGCTTCTGGCTACACCTTC
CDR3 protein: CAWRGTGASGYTF

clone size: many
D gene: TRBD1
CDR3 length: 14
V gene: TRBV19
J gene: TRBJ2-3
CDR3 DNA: TGTGCCAGTAGTATCGGACAGGACACAGATACGCAGTATTTT
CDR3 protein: CASSIGQDTDTQYF

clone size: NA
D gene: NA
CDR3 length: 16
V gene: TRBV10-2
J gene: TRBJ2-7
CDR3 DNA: TGCGCCAGCAGTGAGTCGACTTCTTTTTCGACCTACGAGCAGTACTTC
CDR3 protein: CASSESTSFSTYEQYF

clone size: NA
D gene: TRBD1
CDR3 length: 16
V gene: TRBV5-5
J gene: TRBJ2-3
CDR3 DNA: TGTGCCAGCAGCTTGGCCGACAGGGGGCGCGCAGATACGCAGTATTTT
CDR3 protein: CASSLADRGRADTQYF

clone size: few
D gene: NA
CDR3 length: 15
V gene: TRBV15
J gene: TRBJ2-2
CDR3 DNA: TGTGCCACTACGGGTGGACGGAGGAACACCGGGGAGCTGTTTTTT
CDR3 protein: CATTGGRRNTGELFF

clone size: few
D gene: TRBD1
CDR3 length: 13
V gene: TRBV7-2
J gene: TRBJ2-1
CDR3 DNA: TGTGCCAGTTCGACAGGGTCCATCTATGAGCAGTTCTTC
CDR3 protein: CASSTGSIYEQFF

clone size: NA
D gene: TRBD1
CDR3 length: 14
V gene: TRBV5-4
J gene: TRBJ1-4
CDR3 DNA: TGTGCCAGCAGCGCGGGACAGTCGAATGAAAAACTGTTTTTT
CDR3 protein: CASSAGQSNEKLFF

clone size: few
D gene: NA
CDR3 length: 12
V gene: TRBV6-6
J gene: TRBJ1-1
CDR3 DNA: TGTGCCTCCCGGGGGGGCGCGCCTGAAGCTTTCTTT
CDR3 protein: CASRGGAPEAFF

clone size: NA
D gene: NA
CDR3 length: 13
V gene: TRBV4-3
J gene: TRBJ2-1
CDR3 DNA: TGCGCCAGCAGCCAAGAGTTGCGGGCAGAGAATTTCTTC
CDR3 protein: CASSQELRAENFF

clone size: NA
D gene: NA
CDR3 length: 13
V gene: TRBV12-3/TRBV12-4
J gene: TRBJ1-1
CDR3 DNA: TGTGCCAGCACAGCCCAGGTTATCTCTGAAGCTTTCTTT
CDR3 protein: CASTAQVISEAFF

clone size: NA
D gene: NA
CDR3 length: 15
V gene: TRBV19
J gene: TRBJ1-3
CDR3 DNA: TGTGCCAGTAGTATAGAAGGCACCTGGGGGAGCACCATATATTTT
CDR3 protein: CASSIEGTWGSTIYF

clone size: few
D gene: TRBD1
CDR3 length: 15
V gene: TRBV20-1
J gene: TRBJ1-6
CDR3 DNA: TGCAGTGCACCCGGACAGGGGCTGATTAATTCACCCCTCCACTTT
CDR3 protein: CSAPGQGLINSPLHF

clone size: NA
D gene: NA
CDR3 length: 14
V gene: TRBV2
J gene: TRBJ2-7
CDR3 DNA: TGTGCCAGCAGTGAGACGGCGGGGTCCTACGAGCAGTACTTC
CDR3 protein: CASSETAGSYEQYF

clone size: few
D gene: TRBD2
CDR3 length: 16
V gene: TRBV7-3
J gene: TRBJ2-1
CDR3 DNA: TGTGCCAGCAGCTCTCCGACTAGCGGGGGGAACAATGAGCAGTTCTTC
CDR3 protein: CASSSPTSGGNNEQFF

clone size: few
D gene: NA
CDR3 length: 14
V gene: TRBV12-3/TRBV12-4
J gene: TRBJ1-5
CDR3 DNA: TGTGCCAGCAGTCCCGCGGGGGGCAATCAGCCCCAGCATTTT
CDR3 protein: CASSPAGGNQPQHF

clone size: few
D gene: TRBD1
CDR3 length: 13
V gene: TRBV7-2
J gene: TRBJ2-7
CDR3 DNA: TGTGCCAGCAGCGGGGACAGGGTCGGCGAGCAGTACTTC
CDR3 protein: CASSGDRVGEQYF

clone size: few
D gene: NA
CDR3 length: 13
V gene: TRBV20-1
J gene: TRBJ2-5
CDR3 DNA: TGCAGTGCTAGGGTTTGGACAGAAGAGACCCAGTACTTC
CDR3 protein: CSARVWTEETQYF

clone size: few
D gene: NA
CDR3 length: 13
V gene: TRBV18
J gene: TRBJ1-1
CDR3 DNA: TGTGCCAGCTCACAAGAACCGCGGACTGAAGCTTTCTTT
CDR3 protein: CASSQEPRTEAFF

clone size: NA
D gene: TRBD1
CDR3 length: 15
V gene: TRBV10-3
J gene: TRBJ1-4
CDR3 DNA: TGTGCCATCAGTGAGGCCGGGACAGGGGACGAAAAACTGTTTTTT
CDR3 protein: CAISEAGTGDEKLFF

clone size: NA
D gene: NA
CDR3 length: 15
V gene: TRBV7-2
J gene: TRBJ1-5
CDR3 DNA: TGTGCCAGCAGCTTAGGGTATTATAGCAATCAGCCCCAGCATTTT
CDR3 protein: CASSLGYYSNQPQHF

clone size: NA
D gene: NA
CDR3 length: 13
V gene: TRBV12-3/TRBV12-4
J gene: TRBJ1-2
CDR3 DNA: TGTGCCAGCAGTTCGGTTACGACGACGAGCTACACCTTC
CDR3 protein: CASSSVTTTSYTF

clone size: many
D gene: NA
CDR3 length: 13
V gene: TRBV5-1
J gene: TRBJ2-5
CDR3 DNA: TGCGCCAGCAGCTTAGGGGGGGAAGAGACCCAGTACTTC
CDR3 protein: CASSLGGEETQYF

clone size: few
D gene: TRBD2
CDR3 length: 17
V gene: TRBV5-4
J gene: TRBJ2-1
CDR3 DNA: TGTGCCAGCAGCTCCGGGACTAGCGGGGGGGCTCGGAATGAGCAGTTCTTC
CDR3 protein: CASSSGTSGGARNEQFF